There are many counts of the clone carrying this T cell receptor (beta chain). Sequencing was performed with immunoSEQ multiplex PCR; in TCRdb, only in-frame clones are kept and a portion is missing. The top ten clones hold more than 2.5% of a sample with fewer than 250,000 clones, approximately 88% of them seen once. Recovered status in Cohort 3 required two negative PCRs, clearance, or symptom resolution. The CDR3 is 14 amino acids. The trim removed 5 bases at V and 6 bases at J, leaving 9 bases unmatched. Germline-derived CDR1 and CDR2 are LGHNT and FRNRAP. These data originate in a study of blood T cell repertoires in COVID-19. Study-level background: T cells, B-cell-depleted T cells, or PBMCs provided the cDNA or gDNA that served as material.

The sequenced sample consisted of PBMCs or T cells enriched from blood (not recorded which). The chain combines TRBV12-5 with TRBJ2-7; 8 nucleotides match TRBD1. The origin of this receptor is a woman in her 30s who had recovered from COVID-19. The CDR3 sequence is CASGTGQGAFEQYF. In DNA form, the CDR3 reads TGTGCTAGTGGTACAGGACAGGGTGCCTTCGAGCAGTACTTC.